The entry below gives a single TCR beta chain sequence along with its context. Its antigen is unidentified. The length of the CDR3 is 12 residues. The germline V gene has CDR1 MNHEY and CDR2 SVGAGI. V lost 8 bases and J lost 3, with 8 bases in between. This sample was taken from a study of PD-1 blockade in classical Hodgkin lymphoma. Sequenced by immunoSEQ multiplex PCR; TCRdb stores in-frame clones only, minus some. The table shows 50,000 or so clones, with around 73% occurring only once. General study results and limits: Partial responders and progressors had significantly lower baseline TCR diversity. A significant rise in TCR diversity by C4D1 was seen for CD4+ but not CD8+ cells.

Every patient was affected by relapse after autologous stem cell transplantation, while exposure to brentuximab vedotin was not uniform. The TCR was taken from a human donor with classical Hodgkin lymphoma. The rearrangement joins TRBV6-5 to TRBJ1-5; no clear D gene. Here the sequenced sample was peripheral blood mononuclear cells (PBMCs), taken before the second cycle of nivolumab. CDR3 bases: TGTGCCAGCTCTCAGGTCAATCAGCCCCAGCATTTT. Translation: CASSQVNQPQHF.